This entry features one T cell receptor (beta chain) sequence. Its matching antigen is unknown. MiXCR was run by TCRdb on the 5' RACE reads, yielding one entry per CDR3 protein. Of 300,000 to 400,000 distinct CDR3 sequences listed, about 9.5% are singletons. The sample comes from a study of T cells after yellow fever vaccination. Study-level findings and limits: Re-detected after boosting: most primary clones, almost 97% of CD4 and 80% to 90% of CD8. Few clonotypes appeared in both CD4 and CD8 compartments.

The sample consisted of PBMCs, taken on the day of the first yellow fever vaccination. The TCR originated in a man aged 18 to 30 who received the YFV17D yellow fever vaccine.

The CDR3 DNA sequence: TGCGCCAGCAGCTTTCGGGGACAGGGTGGAGAGACCCAGTACTTC. Residues: CASSFRGQGGETQYF. The V call is TRBV5-1, the J call TRBJ2-5; 9 nucleotides line up with TRBD1. CDR1 and CDR2 from the germline V gene are SGHRS and YFSETQ. This CDR3 spans 15 amino acids. The junction had 6 bases not matched to a gene; V was cut back by 2 bases and J by 4 bases.